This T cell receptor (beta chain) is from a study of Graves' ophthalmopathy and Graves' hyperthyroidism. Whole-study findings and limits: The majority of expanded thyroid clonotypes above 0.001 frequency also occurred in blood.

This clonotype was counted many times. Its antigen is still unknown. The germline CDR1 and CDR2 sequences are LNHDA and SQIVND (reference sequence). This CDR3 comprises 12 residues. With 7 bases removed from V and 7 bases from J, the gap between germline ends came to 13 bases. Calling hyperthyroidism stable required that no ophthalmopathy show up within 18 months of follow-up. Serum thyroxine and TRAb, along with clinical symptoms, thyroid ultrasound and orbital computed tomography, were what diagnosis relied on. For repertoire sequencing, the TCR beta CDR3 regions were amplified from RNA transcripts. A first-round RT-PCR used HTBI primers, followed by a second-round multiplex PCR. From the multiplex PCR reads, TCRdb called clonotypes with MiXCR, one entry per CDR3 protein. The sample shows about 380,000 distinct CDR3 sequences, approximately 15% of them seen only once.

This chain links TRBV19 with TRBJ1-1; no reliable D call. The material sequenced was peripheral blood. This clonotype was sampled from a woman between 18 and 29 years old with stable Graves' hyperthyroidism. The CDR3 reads CASKEKGVEAFF. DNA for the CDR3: TGTGCCAGTAAGGAGAAGGGAGTTGAAGCTTTCTTT. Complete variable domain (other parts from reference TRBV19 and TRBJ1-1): DGGITQSPKYLFRKEGQNVTLSCEQNLNHDAMYWYRQDPGQGLRLIYYSQIVNDFQKGDIAEGYSVSREKKESFPLTVTSAQKNPTAFYLCASKEKGVEAFFGQGTRLTVV.